Shown below are 21 T cell receptor beta chains from a single sample sequenced in a study of shared T cell receptors in the human thymus. Measured with immunoSEQ multiplex PCR; TCRdb has only the in-frame clones, and not every one. The data contain about 500,000 clones, around 78% of them singletons. These data are also associated with another study on human thymus T cells.

Sample: thymocytes. These receptors came from a boy in the first two years of life with a congenital heart defect.

This clone has only a few counts. This chain joins TRBV30 and TRBJ2-2; 8 nucleotides line up with TRBD1. Per the germline V gene, CDR1 is GTSNPN and CDR2 is SVGIG (reference sequence). V lost 1 base, J lost 4 bases, and 2 bases stayed unmatched. The CDR3 sequence is 14 residues long. This chain's CDR3 is CAWSGGQVTGELFF. CDR3 bases: TGTGCCTGGAGTGGGGGACAGGTCACCGGGGAGCTGTTTTTT.

This chain's CDR3 is CASSPGTGVFGLAGVDQPNEQFF. In DNA form, the CDR3 reads TGTGCCAGCAGCCCAGGGACAGGGGTTTTTGGACTAGCGGGAGTAGATCAACCGAATGAGCAGTTCTTC. V usage is TRBV4-2 and J usage is TRBJ2-1; TRBD2 aligns across 13 bases. The CDR3 runs 23 residues. V lost 4 bases to trimming and J lost 7 bases; unmatched junction nucleotides: 28. Germline lookup yields CDR1 LGHNA and CDR2 YNFKEQ.

This clone was seen a handful of times. The chain employs TRBV27 and TRBJ1-5; 8 bases fit TRBD1. From germline, CDR1 is MNHEY and CDR2 SMNVEV (reference sequence). This CDR3 is 16 amino acids long. Trimming at V came to 0 bases and at J to 1 base, leaving 2 bases not matched to a gene. CDR3: CASSLSTGASNQPQHF. The DNA of the CDR3 is TGTGCCAGCAGTTTATCGACAGGGGCGAGCAATCAGCCCCAGCATTTT.

V gene TRBV2 combines with J gene TRBJ1-1, with 8 nucleotides matching TRBD1. Unmatched junction bases numbered 9, after V lost 5 bases and J lost 4 bases. This CDR3 has 15 residues. Looked up from germline, CDR1 is SNHLY and CDR2 is FYNNEI. As DNA, the CDR3 is TGTGCCAGCAGTTCGGGACAGGTCCGTTGCACTGAAGCTTTCTTT. Protein product: CASSSGQVRCTEAFF.

CDR3 nucleotide sequence: TGCGCCAGCAGCTTACCGGGTCTCAATGAAAAACTGTTTTTT. Translated: CASSLPGLNEKLFF. The rearrangement joins TRBV5-1 to TRBJ1-4; D unresolved. The CDR3 totals 14 residues. Germline V gene lookup returns CDR1 SGHRS and CDR2 YFSETQ. Between the trimmed V and J ends, which lost 2 bases and 5 bases, there was a span of 10 bases.

The chain has TRBV14 and TRBJ2-5; TRBD1 matches 8 bases. The CDR3 sequence is 15 residues long. CDR1 is SGHDN, CDR2 FVKESK, per germline. Trimming took 0 bases from V and 5 from J; bases not matched to a gene: 5. The CDR3 region has the DNA TGTGCCAGCAGCCAAGACAGGGGGCCCCCCGAGACCCAGTACTTC. Amino acids: CASSQDRGPPETQYF.

V gene TRBV28 combines with J gene TRBJ2-2, with 12 bases lining up with TRBD2. Germline-derived CDR1 and CDR2 are MDHEN and SYDVKM. V lost 4 bases and J lost 5; bases outside the gene matches: 11. The CDR3 has 18 amino acids. The CDR3 here is CASSWSLAGGPGTGELFF. CDR3 sequence (DNA): TGTGCCAGCAGTTGGAGTCTAGCGGGAGGGCCGGGAACCGGGGAGCTGTTTTTT.

The V call is TRBV5-6, the J call TRBJ2-2; D is ambiguous. CDR3 length: 14 amino acids. Trimming left V 0 bases short and J 4 bases short, with 7 bases between. CDR1 and CDR2 (germline): SGHDT, YYEEEE. The CDR3 DNA sequence: TGTGCCAGCAGCTTGGCGTCCGGCACCGGGGAGCTGTTTTTT. This encodes CASSLASGTGELFF.

The chain has TRBV4-2 and TRBJ2-7, with TRBD1 identical over 8 bases. J gave up 2 bases and V 1 base, and 7 bases lay outside the gene matches. CDR3 size: 16 residues. In germline, CDR1 is LGHNA, CDR2 YNFKEQ. The CDR3 sequence: CASSQVRRGQAYEQYF. DNA of the CDR3: TGTGCCAGCAGCCAAGTTCGCCGGGGACAGGCCTACGAGCAGTACTTC.

The genes are TRBV5-1 and TRBJ1-2; D is uncertain. V was shortened by 7 bases and J by 7 bases, with 14 bases between the two germline ends. CDR3 size: 12 residues. CDR1 and CDR2 from the germline V gene are SGHRS and YFSETQ. CDR3 DNA: TGCGCCAGCGCCACGATGGAGGGTGGCTACACCTTC. It codes for CASATMEGGYTF. Based on the CDR3 plus reference TRBV5-1 and TRBJ1-2, the full variable domain is KAGVTQTPRYLIKTRGQQVTLSCSPISGHRSVSWYQQTPGQGLQFLFEYFSETQRNKGNFPGRFSGRQFSNSRSEMNVSTLELGDSALYLCASATMEGGYTFGSGTRLTVV.

The CDR3 DNA follows: TGTGCCATCCTAGACCGGAATAGCGGGATAAACATTCAGTACTTC. Residues: CAILDRNSGINIQYF. V gene TRBV6-1 combines with J gene TRBJ2-4; 8 positions agree with TRBD2. The CDR3 is made up of 15 amino acids. CDR1 and CDR2 from the germline V gene are MNHNS and SASEGT. V was clipped by 10 bases and J by 6 bases; unmatched bases: 14.

This chain uses TRBV27 with TRBJ2-2; D is unclear. This CDR3 contains 14 residues. Trimming left V 2 bases short and J 4 bases short, with 8 bases between. Germline-derived CDR1 and CDR2 are MNHEY and SMNVEV (reference sequence). The CDR3 loop is CASSLRRPTGELFF. CDR3 DNA: TGTGCCAGCAGTTTACGCAGGCCCACCGGGGAGCTGTTTTTT.

J is TRBJ2-6 and V is TRBV27, with D perhaps TRBD1 (6 bases). The CDR3 length is 19 residues. V was cut by 5 bases and J by 0 bases, with 20 bases left in between. Germline V CDR1 and CDR2: MNHEY, SMNVEV (reference sequence). CDR3 sequence reads: CASSPKRHRDVSGANVLTF. The CDR3 coding sequence is TGTGCCAGCAGTCCCAAAAGACACAGGGACGTCTCTGGGGCCAACGTCCTGACTTTC.

The chain is built from TRBV25-1 and TRBJ1-2; D gene unclear. The CDR3 is made up of 11 amino acids. V was cut by 5 bases and J by 5 bases, with 6 bases left in between. Germline V lookup: CDR1 MGHDK, CDR2 SYGVNS. In DNA form, the CDR3 reads TGTGCCAGCAGTCCCGGGTATGGCTACACCTTC. This translates into CASSPGYGYTF.

This clone has a handful of counts. The chain uses TRBV25-1 and TRBJ2-5; D not resolved. V was trimmed by 2 bases and J by 1 base, leaving 8 bases between them. Per germline, CDR1 MGHDK and CDR2 SYGVNS. This CDR3 region has 14 residues. CDR3 DNA: TGTGCCAGCAGTGAAGTAGTTTCCCAAGAGACCCAGTACTTC. Translated, it gives CASSEVVSQETQYF. Looking up the rest from reference TRBV25-1 and TRBJ2-5 gives the full variable domain: EADIYQTPRYLVIGTGKKITLECSQTMGHDKMYWYQQDPGMELHLIHYSYGVNSTEKGDLSSESTVSRIRTEHFPLTLESARPSHTSQYLCASSEVVSQETQYFGPGTRLLVL.

The chain couples TRBV5-1 to TRBJ2-5, with 10 bases matching TRBD2. V gave up 0 bases and J gave up 1 base; unmatched junction bases: 9. The CDR3 spans 18 residues. In germline, CDR1 is SGHRS, CDR2 YFSETQ. CDR3 amino acids: CASSLGGASGSPQETQYF. CDR3 DNA: TGCGCCAGCAGCTTGGGGGGGGCTAGCGGGAGCCCCCAAGAGACCCAGTACTTC.

This rearrangement joins TRBV7-9 to TRBJ2-5, with D maybe TRBD1 (6 bases). The CDR3 extends over 13 amino acids. Germline CDR1 is SEHNR and CDR2 is FQNEAQ (reference sequence). V was pared by 7 bases and J by 3 bases, with 12 bases between. The DNA for the CDR3 is TGTGCCAGCACCCGGGACACCGAAGAGACCCAGTACTTC. Encoded protein: CASTRDTEETQYF.

The genes are TRBV10-1 and TRBJ2-3, with 7 bases fitting TRBD1. The CDR3 runs to 15 residues. Germline-derived CDR1 and CDR2 are WNHNN and SYGVQD (reference sequence). V trimming: 6 bases; J trimming: 1 base; junction bases outside the gene matches: 7. The CDR3, as DNA: TGCGCCAGCAGCGCTAGACAGGGCGGCACAGATACGCAGTATTTT. Amino acids: CASSARQGGTDTQYF.

The rearrangement links TRBV28 to TRBJ2-7, with 9 bases identical to TRBD2. Germline V gene sequence: CDR1 MDHEN, CDR2 SYDVKM. This CDR3 is built from 14 residues. V dropped 7 bases and J dropped 4; count of bases not matched to a gene: 8. The CDR3 spells CASTHGREGYEQYF. The CDR3 DNA reads TGTGCCAGCACCCACGGGCGGGAGGGGTACGAGCAGTACTTC. Full variable domain (outside the CDR3, taken from reference TRBV28 and TRBJ2-7): DVKVTQSSRYLVKRTGEKVFLECVQDMDHENMFWYRQDPGLGLRLIYFSYDVKMKEKGDIPEGYSVSREKKERFSLILESASTNQTSMYLCASTHGREGYEQYFGPGTRLTVT.

The table lists this clone with a count of one. In DNA, the CDR3 is TGTGCCAGCAGCTTAGCGCAGGAGCGGGAGGACGCAAACACAGATACGCAGTATTTT. Encoded protein: CASSLAQEREDANTDTQYF. The rearrangement joins TRBV7-2 to TRBJ2-3; TRBD2 matches 9 bases. Unmatched junction bases numbered 12, after V lost 0 bases and J lost 2 bases. The germline CDR1 and CDR2 sequences are SGHTA and FQGNSA. This CDR3 comprises 19 residues.

In DNA form, the CDR3 reads TGTGCCACCCTACACAGGGGGGCGGATAATCAGCCCCAGCATTTT. Amino acid sequence: CATLHRGADNQPQHF. The V and J genes are TRBV28 and TRBJ1-5, with TRBD1 matching 8 bases. This CDR3 is built from 15 residues. CDR1 MDHEN and CDR2 SYDVKM come from the germline V gene. After removal of 10 bases from V and 4 bases from J, the junction contained 12 bases not matched to a gene.